These T cell receptor beta chains were read from a single sample in a study of prognosis after radiotherapy for stage I lung cancer. One entry per CDR3 protein, called by TCRdb with MiXCR from the multiplex PCR reads. The sample lists around 20,000 distinct CDR3 sequences, about 40% seen once, with roughly three fifths in the top ten. The sequences come from PBMCs, collected before or after stereotactic body radiation therapy (not recorded which). The receptors shown here come from a donor older than 45 with non-small cell lung cancer. The CDR3 runs from the conserved cysteine through the conserved F or W. A D gene is named only where the DNA matches it firmly. Only some rows state a clone size, as once, few, many or a class for expanded clones.

j_call | d_call | v_call | clone_size | cdr3_aa | cdr3_nt
TRBJ2-7 | TRBD2 | TRBV12-3/TRBV12-4 | once | CASRPGLAGVEQYF | TGTGCCAGCAGACCTGGACTAGCGGGGGTCGAGCAGTACTTC
TRBJ2-7 | TRBD1 | TRBV28 | many | CASFKRQGGSYEQYF | TGTGCCAGCTTTAAGAGACAGGGGGGATCATACGAGCAGTACTTC
TRBJ1-2 | . | TRBV7-9 | once | CSSSSPNQGGGYTF | TGTTCCAGCAGTTCGCCAAACCAGGGTGGTGGCTACACCTTC
TRBJ1-2 | . | TRBV18 | many | CASSLASVDYGYTF | TGTGCCAGCTCACTCGCCTCAGTCGACTATGGCTACACCTTC
TRBJ2-3 | . | TRBV5-6 | many | CASSLGPRRSGADTQYF | TGTGCCAGCAGCTTGGGCCCGCGTCGGAGCGGAGCAGATACGCAGTATTTT
TRBJ2-7 | . | TRBV12-3/TRBV12-4 | . | CASSPWGVLAYEQYF | TGTGCCAGCAGCCCTTGGGGGGTCCTCGCCTACGAGCAGTACTTC
TRBJ1-2 | . | TRBV10-2 | . | CASSDPDSSGYTF | TGCGCCAGCAGTGATCCGGACAGCAGCGGCTACACCTTC
TRBJ2-3 | TRBD1 | TRBV5-1 | . | CASSLLLGQADTQYF | TGCGCCAGCAGCTTGCTATTGGGACAGGCCGATACGCAGTATTTT
TRBJ2-7 | . | TRBV7-9 | . | CASSSDGKLYEQYF | TGTGCCAGCAGCTCAGACGGAAAACTCTACGAGCAGTACTTC
TRBJ2-1 | . | TRBV27 | few | CASSFGLGRQCDSNEQFF | TGTGCCAGCAGTTTCGGACTGGGTCGTCAGTGTGACTCCAATGAGCAGTTCTTC
TRBJ2-6 | . | TRBV11-3 | many | CASSRRAHSGANVLTF | TGTGCCAGCAGCCGCCGGGCACACTCTGGGGCCAACGTCCTGACTTTC
TRBJ2-2 | . | TRBV11-2 | . | CASSLDRVTGELFF | TGTGCCAGCAGCTTAGATAGGGTCACCGGGGAGCTGTTTTTT
TRBJ2-1 | TRBD2 | TRBV7-2 | many | CASSLTAGGTSYNEQFF | TGTGCCAGCAGCTTAACGGCGGGGGGGACGTCCTACAATGAGCAGTTCTTC
TRBJ2-2 | TRBD2 | TRBV12-3/TRBV12-4 | . | CASSRAAGTGELFF | TGTGCCAGCAGTCGGGCAGCGGGGACCGGGGAGCTGTTTTTT
TRBJ1-6 | . | TRBV5-1 | . | CASSSTDNNSPLHF | TGCGCCAGCAGCTCAACAGACAATAATTCACCCCTCCACTTT
TRBJ2-5 | . | TRBV19 | . | CASSRGSEETQYF | TGTGCCAGTAGTCGCGGATCTGAAGAGACCCAGTACTTC